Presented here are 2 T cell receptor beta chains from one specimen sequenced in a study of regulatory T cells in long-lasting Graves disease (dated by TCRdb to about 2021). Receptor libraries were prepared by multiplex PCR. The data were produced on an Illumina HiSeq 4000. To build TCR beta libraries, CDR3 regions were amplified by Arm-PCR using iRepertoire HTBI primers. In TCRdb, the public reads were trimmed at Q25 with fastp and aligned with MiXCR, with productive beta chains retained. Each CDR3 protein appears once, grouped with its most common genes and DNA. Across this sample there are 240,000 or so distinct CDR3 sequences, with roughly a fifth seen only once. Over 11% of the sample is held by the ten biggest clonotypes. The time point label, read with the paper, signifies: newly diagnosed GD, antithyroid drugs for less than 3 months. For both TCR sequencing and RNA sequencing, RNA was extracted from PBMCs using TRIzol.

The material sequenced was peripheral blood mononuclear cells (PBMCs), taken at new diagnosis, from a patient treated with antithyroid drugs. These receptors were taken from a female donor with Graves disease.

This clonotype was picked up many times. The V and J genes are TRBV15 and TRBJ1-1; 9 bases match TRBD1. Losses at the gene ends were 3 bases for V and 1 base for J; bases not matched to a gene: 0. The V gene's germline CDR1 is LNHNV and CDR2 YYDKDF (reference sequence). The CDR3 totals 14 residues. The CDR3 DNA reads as TGTGCCACCAGCAGGGACAGGGGGAACACTGAAGCTTTCTTT. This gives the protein CATSRDRGNTEAFF.

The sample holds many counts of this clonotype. The CDR3 loop reads CASSLIGVAGARGDTQYF. CDR3 nucleotide sequence: TGTGCCAGCAGCTTAATCGGGGTAGCGGGGGCCCGGGGTGATACGCAGTATTTT. The V call is TRBV7-3, the J call TRBJ2-3; 9 bases align to TRBD2. J lost 6 bases, V lost 1 base, and 14 bases had no gene match. Germline V gene lookup returns CDR1 SGHTA and CDR2 FQGTGA. This CDR3 has 18 amino acids.